These 5 T cell receptor beta chains originate from one sample sequenced in a study of response to subunit inactivated influenza vaccine. MiXCR was run by TCRdb on the RT-PCR reads, yielding one entry per CDR3 protein. The sample shows about 780,000 distinct CDR3 sequences, 18% of them seen only once. The source was PBMCs from blood, collected around 5 days after vaccination. The receptors come from a man aged 45 to 65 who received an inactivated influenza vaccine.

The V gene is TRBV20-1, the J gene TRBJ2-5; D gene uncertain. This CDR3 has 13 amino acids. The germline V gene encodes CDR1 DFQATT and CDR2 SNEGSKA (reference sequence). Trimming pared 5 bases from V and 4 bases from J, leaving 14 bases between. As DNA, the CDR3 is TGCAGTGCTTTAGCCAGTTTGGGAGAGACCCAGTACTTC. Residues: CSALASLGETQYF.

Only one count was recorded for this clonotype. The chain is built from TRBV5-1 and TRBJ2-5; the D gene is possibly TRBD1 (5 bases). The germline gives CDR1 SGHRS, CDR2 YFSETQ. V dropped 0 bases and J dropped 3 bases, with 9 bases sitting between them. The CDR3 runs 14 residues. The CDR3 DNA sequence: TGCGCCAGCAGCTTGGAGCAGGGCGAAGAGACCCAGTACTTC. Translating it yields CASSLEQGEETQYF.

In this sample, this clonotype turned up a few times. This chain joins TRBV6-5 and TRBJ2-1, with 9 bases matching TRBD2. CDR1 and CDR2 (germline): MNHEY, SVGAGI. CDR3 length equals 19 residues. With V trimmed by 2 bases and J by 3 bases, 14 bases remained unmatched. The CDR3: CASSYPTRGRARIYNEQFF. The CDR3, as DNA: TGTGCCAGCAGTTACCCTACTCGCGGGAGGGCCAGGATCTACAATGAGCAGTTCTTC.

The chain carries TRBV27 and TRBJ2-2; 11 bases agree with TRBD2. V gave up 3 bases and J gave up 3 bases; unmatched junction bases: 6. This CDR3 has 17 residues. Germline CDR1 MNHEY, CDR2 SMNVEV (reference sequence). The CDR3 is CASSFLAGGLHTGELFF. CDR3 sequence (DNA): TGTGCCAGCAGTTTTCTAGCGGGGGGCCTCCACACCGGGGAGCTGTTTTTT.

A few counts support this clonotype. V gene TRBV20-1 combines with J gene TRBJ1-2, with no clear D. Germline-derived CDR1 and CDR2 are DFQATT and SNEGSKA (reference sequence). This CDR3 is 12 amino acids long. V was trimmed by 6 bases and J by 3 bases, leaving 11 bases between them. Written as DNA, the CDR3 is TGCAGTGCCAGAATGACGGACTATGGCTACACCTTC. Translation: CSARMTDYGYTF.